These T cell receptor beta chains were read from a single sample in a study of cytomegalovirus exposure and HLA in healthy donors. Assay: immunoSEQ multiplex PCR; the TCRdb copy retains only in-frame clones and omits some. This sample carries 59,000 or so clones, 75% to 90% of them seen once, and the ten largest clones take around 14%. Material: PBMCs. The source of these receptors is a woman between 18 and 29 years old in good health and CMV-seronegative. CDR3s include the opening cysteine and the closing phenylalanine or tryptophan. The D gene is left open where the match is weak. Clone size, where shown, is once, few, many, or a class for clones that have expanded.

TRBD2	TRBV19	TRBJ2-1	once	TGTGCCAGTAGTAGTTTAAGCGGGAGGGGTGATGAGCAGTTCTTC	CASSSLSGRGDEQFF
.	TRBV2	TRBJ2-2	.	TGTGCCAGCAGTGCGGGGGGAAGACAGGGGATCGACACCGGGGAGCTGTTTTTT	CASSAGGRQGIDTGELFF
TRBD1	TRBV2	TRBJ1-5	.	TGTGCCACCAACCAAGGGACAGCGGCAGGCCCCCAGCATTTT	CATNQGTAAGPQHF
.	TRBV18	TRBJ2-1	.	TGTGCCAGCTCACCTGCGTCTTCGGACAATGAGCAGTTCTTC	CASSPASSDNEQFF
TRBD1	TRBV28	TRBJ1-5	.	TGTGCCAGCAGTCAACCAGACAGGGGGAAGGGTCAGCCCCAGCATTTT	CASSQPDRGKGQPQHF
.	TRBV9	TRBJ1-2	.	TGTGCCAGCAGCGTAGGGGAGGGCGTCCATGGCTACACCTTC	CASSVGEGVHGYTF
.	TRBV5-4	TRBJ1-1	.	TGTGCCAGCAGCTTGGGCGGACAGAACACTGAAGCTTTCTTT	CASSLGGQNTEAFF
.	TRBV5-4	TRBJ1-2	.	TGTGCCAGCAGCTTGGTCCCGGGCAGGGTAGATGGCTACACCTTC	CASSLVPGRVDGYTF
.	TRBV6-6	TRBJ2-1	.	TGTGCCAGCAGAAACTCGGGCAATGAGCAGTTCTTC	CASRNSGNEQFF
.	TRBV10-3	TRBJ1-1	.	TGTGCCATCAGTGAAAATAGGGGGACTGAAGCTTTCTTT	CAISENRGTEAFF
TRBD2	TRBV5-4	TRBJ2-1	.	TGTGCCAGCAGCCCCGGGGGAGCGGGGGGTTACAATGAGCAGTTCTTC	CASSPGGAGGYNEQFF
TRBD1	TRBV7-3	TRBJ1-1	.	TGTGCCAGCAGCGTACAGGGGGGGACCACTGAAGCTTTCTTT	CASSVQGGTTEAFF
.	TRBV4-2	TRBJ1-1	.	TGTGCCAGCAGCCTGGGAGGTGAGAACACTGAAGCTTTCTTT	CASSLGGENTEAFF
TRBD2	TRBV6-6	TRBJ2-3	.	TGTGCCAGCAGCTTACTAGCGGGGCTTACAGATACGCAGTATTTT	CASSLLAGLTDTQYF
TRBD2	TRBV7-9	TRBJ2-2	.	TGTGCCAGCAGCTTGAGTAGCGGGATAAACACCGGGGAGCTGTTTTTT	CASSLSSGINTGELFF
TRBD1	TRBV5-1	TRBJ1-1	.	TGCGCCAGCTCCCTAGGGGGCCCGAACACTGAAGCTTTCTTT	CASSLGGPNTEAFF
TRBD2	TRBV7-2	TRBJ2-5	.	TGTGCCAGCAGCTTAGGGGTAGCGGGAGGTCAAGAGACCCAGTACTTC	CASSLGVAGGQETQYF
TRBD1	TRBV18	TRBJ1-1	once	TGTGCCAGCTCACCCGACAGGGTAGGCACTGAAGCTTTCTTT	CASSPDRVGTEAFF
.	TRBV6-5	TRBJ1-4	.	TGTGCCAGCACCGACAGTGCAACTAATGAAAAACTGTTTTTT	CASTDSATNEKLFF
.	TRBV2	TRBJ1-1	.	TGTGCCAGCAGGAGGGATCCGAACACTGAAGCTTTCTTT	CASRRDPNTEAFF
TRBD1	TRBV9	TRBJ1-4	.	TGTGCCAGCAGCGGGGGATTCACAGGGGACGGAGAAAAACTGTTTTTT	CASSGGFTGDGEKLFF
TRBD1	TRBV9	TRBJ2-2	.	TGTGCCAGCAGCGGCAGGGGGTTCAGCACCGGGGAGCTGTTTTTT	CASSGRGFSTGELFF
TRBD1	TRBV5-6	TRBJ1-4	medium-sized	TGTGCCAGCAGCTTGGGACAGGGATCGGCTAATGAAAAACTGTTTTTT	CASSLGQGSANEKLFF
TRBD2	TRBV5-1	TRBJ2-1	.	TGCGCCAGCAGCCCCAATAGCGGGGGCCCACGGGGCGAGCAGTTCTTC	CASSPNSGGPRGEQFF
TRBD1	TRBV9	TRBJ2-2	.	TGTGCCAGCAGCGCGACAGGGGGCACCGGGGAGCTGTTTTTT	CASSATGGTGELFF
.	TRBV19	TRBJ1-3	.	TGTGCCAGTAGTATACCGACAGCTCTTGGTGGAAACACCATATATTTT	CASSIPTALGGNTIYF
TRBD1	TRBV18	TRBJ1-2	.	TGTGCCAGCTCACTGGGACAGGGGGCCTATGGCTACACCTTC	CASSLGQGAYGYTF
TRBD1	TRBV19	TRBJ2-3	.	TGTGCCAGTGCGGACAGGGGGCGAGTAGATACGCAGTATTTT	CASADRGRVDTQYF
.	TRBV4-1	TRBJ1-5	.	TGCGCCAGCAGCCAGGTACAGGGTGAGCGCAATCAGCCCCAGCATTTT	CASSQVQGERNQPQHF
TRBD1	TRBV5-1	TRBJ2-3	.	TGCGCCAGCAGCGTCGGGACAGGGGTCACAGATACGCAGTATTTT	CASSVGTGVTDTQYF
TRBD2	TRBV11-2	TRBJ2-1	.	TGTGCCAGCAGCTTAGGTAGGGTAGCGGGAGGGCGAGGAGAGCAGTTCTTC	CASSLGRVAGGRGEQFF
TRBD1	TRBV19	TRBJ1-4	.	TGTGCCAGTAGTATTGACAGGGTTAGGACTAATGAAAAACTGTTTTTT	CASSIDRVRTNEKLFF
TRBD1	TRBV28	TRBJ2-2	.	TGTGCCAGCAGTACGACAGGGCACACCGGGGAGCTGTTTTTT	CASSTTGHTGELFF
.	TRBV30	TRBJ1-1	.	TGTGCCTGGAGTGTAACGAGAAACACTGAAGCTTTCTTT	CAWSVTRNTEAFF
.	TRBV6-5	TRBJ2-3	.	TGTGCCAGCAGGGCCCTGGGCTCCGATACGCAGTATTTT	CASRALGSDTQYF
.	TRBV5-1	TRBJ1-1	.	TGCGCCAGCAGCTTGGGCGGAGTGAACACTGAAGCTTTCTTT	CASSLGGVNTEAFF
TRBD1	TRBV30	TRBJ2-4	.	TGTGCCTGGAGTGTGGACAGGAGCATTCAGTACTTC	CAWSVDRSIQYF
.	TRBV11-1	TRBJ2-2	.	TGTGCCAGCAGCTTAAGTTCTAATAACGGGGAGCTGTTTTTT	CASSLSSNNGELFF
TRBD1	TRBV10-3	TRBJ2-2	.	TGTGCCATTACAAGTTCCCAGCGACAGGGATTCACCGGGGAGCTGTTTTTT	CAITSSQRQGFTGELFF
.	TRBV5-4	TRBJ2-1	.	TGTGCCAGCAGCTTAAGCGGGCTCTACAATGAGCAGTTCTTC	CASSLSGLYNEQFF
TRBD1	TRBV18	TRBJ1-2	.	TGTGCCAGCTCACGACAGGGAGGATATGGCTACACCTTC	CASSRQGGYGYTF
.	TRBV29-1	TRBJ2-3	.	TGCAGCGCTGTTGGCGGGCAGGCTAGCACAGATACGCAGTATTTT	CSAVGGQASTDTQYF
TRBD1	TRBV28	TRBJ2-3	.	TGTGCCAGCAGTCCCCAGGGGGCGGGCGCGATTGAGGGGCAGTATTTT	CASSPQGAGAIEGQYF